The entry that follows covers one T cell receptor (beta chain) sequence. This CDR3 region has 14 residues. J lost 4 bases, V lost 3 bases, and 4 bases had no gene match. CDR1 and CDR2 from the germline V gene are SNHLY and FYNNEI. The data stem from a study of blood T cell repertoires in COVID-19. On the study more broadly: COVID-19 samples collected from the United States, Italy and Spain covered acute and convalescent phases.

Sequenced by immunoSEQ multiplex PCR; TCRdb stores in-frame clones only, minus some. This sample has approximately 450,000 clones, with around 87% found just once. Participant ages covered roughly 18 to 89 years across 24 US areas. Categorization into cohorts depended on clinical history that participants reported. Sequencing input: PBMCs or T cells enriched from blood (not recorded which). This clonotype was obtained from a man aged 30 to 45 who had recovered from COVID-19. The chain recombines TRBV2 with TRBJ2-3, with TRBD1 identical over 7 bases. The CDR3 loop reads CASSEQGVADTQYF. The DNA of the CDR3 is TGTGCCAGCAGTGAGCAGGGGGTGGCAGATACGCAGTATTTT.